The rows below give T cell receptor beta chains drawn from one sample of a study of blood T cell repertoires in COVID-19. TCRdb keeps only in-frame clones here, not all; method: immunoSEQ multiplex PCR. The sample holds about 480,000 clones, 88% seen once. Sequencing input: PBMCs or T cells enriched from blood (not recorded which). Every receptor here comes from a woman aged 40 to 50 who had recovered from COVID-19. CDR3s include the opening cysteine and the closing phenylalanine or tryptophan. Fields, in order: V gene, J gene, D gene, clone size, CDR3 protein, CDR3 DNA. The D gene is left open where the match is weak. Clone sizes are given selectively: once, few, many, or a class where the clone is expanded.

V: TRBV28; J: TRBJ2-1; D: TRBD1; size: NA; CDR3: CASSFRDRGNNEQFF; DNA: TGTGCCAGCAGCTTCCGGGACAGGGGAAACAATGAGCAGTTCTTC
V: TRBV7-2; J: TRBJ2-7; D: TRBD1; size: NA; CDR3: CASGEQGPYEQYF; DNA: TGTGCCAGCGGGGAACAGGGGCCCTACGAGCAGTACTTC
V: TRBV23-1; J: TRBJ1-2; D: NA; size: few; CDR3: CASSHRRETLYGYTF; DNA: TGCGCCAGCAGTCATCGCAGGGAAACGCTCTATGGCTACACCTTC
V: TRBV30; J: TRBJ1-3; D: NA; size: NA; CDR3: CAWSTYTGSSGNTIYF; DNA: TGTGCCTGGAGTACTTATACAGGGAGTTCTGGAAACACCATATATTTT
V: TRBV15; J: TRBJ1-2; D: TRBD1; size: NA; CDR3: CATSRDHTTGVGGYTF; DNA: TGTGCCACCAGCAGAGATCACACCACAGGGGTTGGTGGCTACACCTTC
V: TRBV19; J: TRBJ1-1; D: NA; size: NA; CDR3: CASSIGQLYEAFF; DNA: TGTGCCAGTAGTATTGGGCAGCTGTATGAAGCTTTCTTT
V: TRBV7-2; J: TRBJ1-6; D: NA; size: NA; CDR3: CASSFWGGGYNSPLHF; DNA: TGTGCCAGCAGCTTCTGGGGGGGAGGTTATAATTCACCCCTCCACTTT
V: TRBV6-1; J: TRBJ2-6; D: NA; size: NA; CDR3: CASSDFGLSGANVLTF; DNA: TGTGCCAGCAGTGATTTCGGACTATCTGGGGCCAACGTCCTGACTTTC
V: TRBV10-3; J: TRBJ1-2; D: NA; size: NA; CDR3: CAISGRGDDYGYTF; DNA: TGTGCCATCAGTGGACGGGGTGATGACTATGGCTACACCTTC
V: TRBV11-2; J: TRBJ2-5; D: TRBD2; size: NA; CDR3: CASSLGRGYEETQYF; DNA: TGTGCCAGCAGCCTCGGGAGGGGCTATGAGGAGACCCAGTACTTC
V: TRBV19; J: TRBJ2-7; D: NA; size: NA; CDR3: CASSSQGAYEQYF; DNA: TGTGCCAGTAGTTCCCAGGGTGCGTACGAGCAGTACTTC
V: TRBV6-5; J: TRBJ1-1; D: TRBD1; size: NA; CDR3: CASSYIWTGDGTEAFF; DNA: TGTGCCAGCAGTTACATCTGGACAGGGGATGGTACTGAAGCTTTCTTT
V: TRBV3-1/TRBV3-2; J: TRBJ2-1; D: NA; size: NA; CDR3: CASSQVWRSANNEQFF; DNA: TGTGCCAGCAGCCAAGTCTGGCGGAGCGCTAACAATGAGCAGTTCTTC
V: TRBV7-2; J: TRBJ2-3; D: NA; size: NA; CDR3: CASSFSLLSTDTQYF; DNA: TGTGCCAGCAGCTTTTCTCTCCTTAGCACAGATACGCAGTATTTT
V: TRBV12-3/TRBV12-4; J: TRBJ2-7; D: NA; size: NA; CDR3: CASSLGTYEQYF; DNA: TGTGCCAGCAGTTTAGGGACTTACGAGCAGTACTTC